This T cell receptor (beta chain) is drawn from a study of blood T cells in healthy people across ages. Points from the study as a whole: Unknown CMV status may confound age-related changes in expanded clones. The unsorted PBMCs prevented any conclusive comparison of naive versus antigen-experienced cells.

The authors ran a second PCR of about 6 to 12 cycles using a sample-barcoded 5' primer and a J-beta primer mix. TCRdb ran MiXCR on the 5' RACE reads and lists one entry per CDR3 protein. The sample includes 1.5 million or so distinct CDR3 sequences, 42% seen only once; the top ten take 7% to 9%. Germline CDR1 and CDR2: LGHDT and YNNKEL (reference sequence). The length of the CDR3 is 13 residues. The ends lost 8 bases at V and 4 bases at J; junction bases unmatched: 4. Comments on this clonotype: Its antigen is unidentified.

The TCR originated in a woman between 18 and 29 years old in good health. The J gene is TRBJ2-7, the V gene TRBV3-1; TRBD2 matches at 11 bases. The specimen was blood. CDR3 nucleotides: TGTGCCAGCGGGGGACTAGCGGTATACGAGCAGTACTTC. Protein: CASGGLAVYEQYF.